The 9 T cell receptor beta chains in this list originate from one sample, sequenced in a study of T cell responses to AZD1222 COVID-19 vaccine. Here immunoSEQ multiplex PCR was the method, and the copy in TCRdb shows in-frame clones only, minus some. Altogether about 130,000 clones are present, roughly 90% being singletons, with the ten largest covering 6.3%. This material consisted of peripheral blood, taken on day 0 of AZD1222 vaccination. The receptors were gathered from an adult in good health.

The chain links TRBV7-2 to TRBJ1-6; D not certain. The germline V gene encodes CDR1 SGHTA and CDR2 FQGNSA. The CDR3 loop spans 15 amino acids. Trimming took off 0 bases at V and 6 bases at J, with 9 bases between the two ends. DNA for the CDR3: TGTGCCAGCAGCTTAGCGCGGCACGGTAATTCACCCCTCCACTTT. It specifies CASSLARHGNSPLHF.

This clone was observed a single time. The V and J genes are TRBV14 and TRBJ1-6; 7 positions match TRBD1. V trimming: 3 bases; J trimming: 6 bases; junction bases outside the gene matches: 5. This CDR3 has 15 residues. Per germline, CDR1 SGHDN and CDR2 FVKESK. The CDR3 DNA is TGTGCCAGCAGCCAGGCGGGACAGCGTAATTCACCCCTCCACTTT. Protein sequence: CASSQAGQRNSPLHF.

The chain recombines TRBV2 with TRBJ2-2; 11 nucleotides line up with TRBD2. V trimming: 1 base; J trimming: 7 bases; junction bases outside the gene matches: 11. CDR3 size: 18 residues. CDR1 and CDR2 from the germline V gene are SNHLY and FYNNEI. This CDR3 is CASSEGFLLAGVNGELFF. The CDR3 DNA reads as TGTGCCAGCAGTGAAGGGTTCCTACTAGCGGGGGTGAACGGGGAGCTGTTTTTT.

The chain is built from TRBV6-6 and TRBJ1-5; D is unresolved. Germline CDR1 MNHNY, CDR2 SVGAGI (reference sequence). The CDR3 has 17 amino acids. V shed 5 bases and J shed 5 bases, with 22 bases lying between them. The CDR3 DNA sequence: TGTGCCAGCAGTCGACCCTCATCCGGGGTGAGGGATCAGCCCCAGCATTTT. The encoded protein is CASSRPSSGVRDQPQHF.

This clone was seen a few times. The chain has TRBV5-1 and TRBJ1-1, with unresolved D. V lost 0 bases and J lost 5, with 17 bases in between. CDR1 and CDR2 (germline): SGHRS, YFSETQ. This CDR3 comprises 16 residues. Written as DNA, the CDR3 is TGCGCCAGCAGCTTGGCGGCTCGGACTTCGCGAACTGAAGCTTTCTTT. The encoded protein is CASSLAARTSRTEAFF.

The rearrangement links TRBV30 to TRBJ1-6; no reliable D call. This CDR3 contains 14 residues. Germline assignment: CDR1 GTSNPN and CDR2 SVGIG (reference sequence). With 4 bases removed from V and 6 bases from J, the gap between germline ends came to 13 bases. CDR3 region: CAWKSTAVNSPLHF. The DNA for the CDR3 is TGTGCCTGGAAGAGCACAGCAGTTAATTCACCCCTCCACTTT.

This chain links TRBV9 with TRBJ1-2, with D hard to call. CDR1 SGDLS and CDR2 YYNGEE come from the germline V gene. V shed 0 bases and J shed 4 bases, with 13 bases lying between them. The CDR3 is 15 amino acids. This CDR3 is CASSVAAEAAYGYTF. CDR3 coding DNA: TGTGCCAGCAGCGTAGCGGCAGAAGCTGCCTATGGCTACACCTTC. Supplemented by reference TRBV9 and TRBJ1-2, the full variable domain reads DSGVTQTPKHLITATGQRVTLRCSPRSGDLSVYWYQQSLDQGLQFLIQYYNGEERAKGNILERFSAQQFPDLHSELNLSSLELGDSALYFCASSVAAEAAYGYTFGSGTRLTVV.

This clone occurred a few times. This rearrangement joins TRBV7-2 to TRBJ2-1; no reliable D call. The V end lost 3 bases, the J end lost 7 bases, and 10 bases lay between the germline ends. Germline V gene lookup returns CDR1 SGHTA and CDR2 FQGNSA. The CDR3 has 13 amino acids. CDR3 DNA sequence: TGTGCCAGCAGCTTGCCCCCTCAGAATGAGCAGTTCTTC. It is translated as CASSLPPQNEQFF. Full variable domain (outside the CDR3, taken from reference TRBV7-2 and TRBJ2-1): GAGVSQSPSNKVTEKGKDVELRCDPISGHTALYWYRQSLGQGLEFLIYFQGNSAPDKSGLPSDRFSAERTGGSVSTLTIQRTQQEDSAVYLCASSLPPQNEQFFGPGTRLTVL.

This chain joins TRBV7-9 and TRBJ1-1, with D perhaps TRBD1 (6 bases). The V and J ends lost 0 bases and 3 bases respectively, with 11 bases between them. Germline CDR1 and CDR2: SEHNR and FQNEAQ (reference sequence). There are 15 residues in the CDR3. The CDR3 here is CASSLALPGDTEAFF. Written as DNA, the CDR3 is TGTGCCAGCAGCTTAGCGCTTCCAGGGGACACTGAAGCTTTCTTT.